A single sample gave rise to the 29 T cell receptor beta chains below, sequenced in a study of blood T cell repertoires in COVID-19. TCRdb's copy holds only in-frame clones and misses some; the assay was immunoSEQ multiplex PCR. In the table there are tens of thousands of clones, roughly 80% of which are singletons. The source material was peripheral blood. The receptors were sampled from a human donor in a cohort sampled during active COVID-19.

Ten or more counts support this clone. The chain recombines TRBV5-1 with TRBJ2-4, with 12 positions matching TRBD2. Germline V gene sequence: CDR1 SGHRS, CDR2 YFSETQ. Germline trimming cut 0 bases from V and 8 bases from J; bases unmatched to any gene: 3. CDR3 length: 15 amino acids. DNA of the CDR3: TGCGCCAGCAGCTTGGGGGGACTAGCGGGTGACATTCAGTACTTC. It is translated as CASSLGGLAGDIQYF.

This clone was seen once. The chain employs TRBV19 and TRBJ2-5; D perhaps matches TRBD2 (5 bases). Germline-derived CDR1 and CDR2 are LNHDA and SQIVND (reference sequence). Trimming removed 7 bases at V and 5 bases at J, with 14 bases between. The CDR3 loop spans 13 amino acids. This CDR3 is CASTPPGVETQYF. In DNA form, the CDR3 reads TGTGCCAGTACCCCTCCCGGGGTTGAGACCCAGTACTTC.

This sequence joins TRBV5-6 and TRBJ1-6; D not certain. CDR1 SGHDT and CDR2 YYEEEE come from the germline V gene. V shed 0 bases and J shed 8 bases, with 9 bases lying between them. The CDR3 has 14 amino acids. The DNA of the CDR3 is TGTGCCAGCAGCTTGGGCCAGTACCATTCACCCCTCCACTTT. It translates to CASSLGQYHSPLHF.

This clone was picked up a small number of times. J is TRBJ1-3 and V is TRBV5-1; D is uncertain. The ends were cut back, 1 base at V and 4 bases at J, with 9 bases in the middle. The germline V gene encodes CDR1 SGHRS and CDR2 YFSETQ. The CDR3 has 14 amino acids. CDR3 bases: TGCGCCAGCAGCTTGTCCAGTTGGGGAAACACCATATATTTT. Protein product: CASSLSSWGNTIYF.

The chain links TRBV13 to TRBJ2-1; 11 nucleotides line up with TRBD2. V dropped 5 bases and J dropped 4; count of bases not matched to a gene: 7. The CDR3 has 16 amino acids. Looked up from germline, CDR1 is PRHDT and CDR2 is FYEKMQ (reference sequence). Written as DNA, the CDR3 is TGTGCCAGCAGCCAGAATAGCGGGGGGGCTTACAATGAGCAGTTCTTC. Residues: CASSQNSGGAYNEQFF.

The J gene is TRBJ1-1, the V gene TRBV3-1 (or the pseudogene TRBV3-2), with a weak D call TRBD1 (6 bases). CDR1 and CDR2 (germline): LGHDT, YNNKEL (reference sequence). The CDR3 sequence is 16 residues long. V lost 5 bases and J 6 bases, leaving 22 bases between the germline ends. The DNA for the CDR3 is TGTGCCAGCAGCAAAGCGCGACAGGTAAGGGATGCTGAAGCTTTCTTT. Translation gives CASSKARQVRDAEAFF.

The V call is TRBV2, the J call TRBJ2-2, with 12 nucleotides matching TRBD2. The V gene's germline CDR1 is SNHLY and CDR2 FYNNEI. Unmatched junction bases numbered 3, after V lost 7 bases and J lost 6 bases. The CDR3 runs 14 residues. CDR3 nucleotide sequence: TGTGCCAGCACCGCTAGCGGGGGGGCCGGGGAGCTGTTTTTT. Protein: CASTASGGAGELFF.

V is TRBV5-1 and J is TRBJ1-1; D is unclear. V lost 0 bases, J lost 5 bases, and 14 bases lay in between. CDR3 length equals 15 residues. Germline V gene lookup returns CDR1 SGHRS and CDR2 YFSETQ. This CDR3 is CASSLASERGTEAFF. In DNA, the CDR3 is TGCGCCAGCAGCTTGGCCTCGGAGAGAGGGACTGAAGCTTTCTTT.

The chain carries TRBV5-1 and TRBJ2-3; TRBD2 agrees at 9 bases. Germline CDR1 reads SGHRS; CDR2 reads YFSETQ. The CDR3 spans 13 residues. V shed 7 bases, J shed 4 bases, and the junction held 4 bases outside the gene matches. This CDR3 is CASWRGGADTQYF. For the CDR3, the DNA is TGCGCCAGCTGGCGGGGGGGCGCAGATACGCAGTATTTT.

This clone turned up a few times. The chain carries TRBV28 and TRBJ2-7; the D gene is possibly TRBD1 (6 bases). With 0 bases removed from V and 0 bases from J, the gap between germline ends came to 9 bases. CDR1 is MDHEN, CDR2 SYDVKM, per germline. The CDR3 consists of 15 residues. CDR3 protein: CASSLWRTDSYEQYF. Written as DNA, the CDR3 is TGTGCCAGCAGTTTATGGAGGACAGACTCCTACGAGCAGTACTTC.

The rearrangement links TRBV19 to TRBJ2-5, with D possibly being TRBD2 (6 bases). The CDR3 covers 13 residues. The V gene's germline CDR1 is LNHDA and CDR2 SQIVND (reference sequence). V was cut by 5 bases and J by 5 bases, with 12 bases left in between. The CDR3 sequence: CASSRDLGETQYF. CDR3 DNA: TGTGCCAGTAGTCGGGACTTAGGTGAGACCCAGTACTTC.

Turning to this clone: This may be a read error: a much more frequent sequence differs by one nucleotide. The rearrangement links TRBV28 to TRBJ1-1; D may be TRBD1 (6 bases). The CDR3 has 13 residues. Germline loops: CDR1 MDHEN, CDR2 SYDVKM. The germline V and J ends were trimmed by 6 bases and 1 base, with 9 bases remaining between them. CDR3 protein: CASSLTGNTEAFF. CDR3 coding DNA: TGTGCCAGCAGCTTGACAGGGAACACTGAAGCTTTCTTT.

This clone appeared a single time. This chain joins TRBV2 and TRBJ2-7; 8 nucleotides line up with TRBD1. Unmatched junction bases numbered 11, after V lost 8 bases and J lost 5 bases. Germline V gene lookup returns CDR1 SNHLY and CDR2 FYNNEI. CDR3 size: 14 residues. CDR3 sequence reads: CASAVRQGPDEQYF. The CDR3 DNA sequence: TGTGCCAGCGCAGTGAGACAGGGGCCGGACGAGCAGTACTTC.

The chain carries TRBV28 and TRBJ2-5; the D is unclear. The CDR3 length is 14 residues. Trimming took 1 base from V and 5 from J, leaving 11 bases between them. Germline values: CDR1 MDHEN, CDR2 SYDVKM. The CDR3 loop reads CASSLLAVWETQYF. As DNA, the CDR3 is TGTGCCAGCAGTTTATTGGCAGTCTGGGAGACCCAGTACTTC.

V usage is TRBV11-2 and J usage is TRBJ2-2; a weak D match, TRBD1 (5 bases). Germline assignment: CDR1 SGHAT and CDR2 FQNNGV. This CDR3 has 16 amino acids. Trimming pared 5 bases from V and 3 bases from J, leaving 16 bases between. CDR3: CASSPRGRVDTGELFF. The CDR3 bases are TGTGCCAGCAGCCCTAGAGGCAGGGTCGACACCGGGGAGCTGTTTTTT. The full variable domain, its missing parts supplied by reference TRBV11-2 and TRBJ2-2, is EAGVAQSPRYKIIEKRQSVAFWCNPISGHATLYWYQQILGQGPKLLIQFQNNGVVDDSQLPKDRFSAERLKGVDSTLKIQPAKLEDSAVYLCASSPRGRVDTGELFFGEGSRLTVL.

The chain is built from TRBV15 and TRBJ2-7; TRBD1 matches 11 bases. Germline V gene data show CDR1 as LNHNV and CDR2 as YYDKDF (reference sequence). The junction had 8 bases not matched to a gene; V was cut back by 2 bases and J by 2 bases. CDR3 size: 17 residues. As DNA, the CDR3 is TGTGCCACCAGCAGACTCTTACCGGGACAGGGGGCCTACGAGCAGTACTTC. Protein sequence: CATSRLLPGQGAYEQYF.

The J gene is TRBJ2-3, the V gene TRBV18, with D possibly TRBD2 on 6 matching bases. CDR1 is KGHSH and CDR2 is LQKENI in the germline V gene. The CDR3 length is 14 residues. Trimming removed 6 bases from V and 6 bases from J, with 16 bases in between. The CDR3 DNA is TGTGCCAGCTCCCTCCAGACTAGTCAGGATACGCAGTATTTT. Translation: CASSLQTSQDTQYF. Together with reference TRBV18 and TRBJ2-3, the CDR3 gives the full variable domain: NAGVMQNPRHLVRRRGQEARLRCSPMKGHSHVYWYRQLPEEGLKFMVYLQKENIIDESGMPKERFSAEFPKEGPSILRIQQVVRGDSAAYFCASSLQTSQDTQYFGPGTRLTVL.

This CDR3 reads CASSSRQVSTSYEQYF. CDR3 sequence (DNA): TGCGCCAGCAGCTCTAGACAGGTGTCTACTTCCTACGAGCAGTACTTC. The J gene is TRBJ2-7, the V gene TRBV5-1; perhaps TRBD1 as D (6 bases). There are 16 residues in the CDR3. V was pared by 3 bases and J by 1 base, with 17 bases between. Germline-derived CDR1 and CDR2 are SGHRS and YFSETQ.

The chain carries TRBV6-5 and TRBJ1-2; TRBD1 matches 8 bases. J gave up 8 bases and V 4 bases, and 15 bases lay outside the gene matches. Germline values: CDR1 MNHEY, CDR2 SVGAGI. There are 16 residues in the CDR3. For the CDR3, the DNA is TGTGCCAGCAGTTTACTTACATCGGACAGGGCCTTCGGCTACACCTTC. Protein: CASSLLTSDRAFGYTF.

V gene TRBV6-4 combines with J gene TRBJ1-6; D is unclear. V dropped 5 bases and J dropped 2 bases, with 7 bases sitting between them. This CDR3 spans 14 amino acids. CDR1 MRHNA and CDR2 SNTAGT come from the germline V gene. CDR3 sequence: CASSPRAYNSPLHF. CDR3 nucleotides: TGTGCCAGCAGTCCCCGGGCCTATAATTCACCCCTCCACTTT.

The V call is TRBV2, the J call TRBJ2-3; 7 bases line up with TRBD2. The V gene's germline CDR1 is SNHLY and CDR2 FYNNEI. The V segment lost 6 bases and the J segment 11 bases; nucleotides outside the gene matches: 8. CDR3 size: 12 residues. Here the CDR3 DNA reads TGTGCCAGCAGGCAGACTAGCCAGGAGCAGTATTTT. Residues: CASRQTSQEQYF.

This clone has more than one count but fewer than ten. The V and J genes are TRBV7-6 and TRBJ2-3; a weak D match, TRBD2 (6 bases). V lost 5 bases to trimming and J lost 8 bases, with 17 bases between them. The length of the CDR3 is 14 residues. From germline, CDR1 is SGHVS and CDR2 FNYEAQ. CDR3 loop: CASSRREWRGTQYF. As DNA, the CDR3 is TGTGCCAGCAGCCGACGAGAATGGCGGGGTACGCAGTATTTT.

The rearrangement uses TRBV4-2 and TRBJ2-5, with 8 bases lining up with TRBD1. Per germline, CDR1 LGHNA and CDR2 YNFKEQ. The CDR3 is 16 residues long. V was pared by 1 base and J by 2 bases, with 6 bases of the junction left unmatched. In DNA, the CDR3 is TGTGCCAGCAGCCAAGGAGGACAGGGAAGGCAAGAGACCCAGTACTTC. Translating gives CASSQGGQGRQETQYF.

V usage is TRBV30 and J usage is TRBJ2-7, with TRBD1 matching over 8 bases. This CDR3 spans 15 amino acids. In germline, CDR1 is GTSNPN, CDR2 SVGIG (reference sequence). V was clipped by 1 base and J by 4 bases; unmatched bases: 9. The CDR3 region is CAWSGKTGVGYEQYF. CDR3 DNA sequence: TGTGCCTGGAGTGGCAAGACAGGGGTTGGATACGAGCAGTACTTC.

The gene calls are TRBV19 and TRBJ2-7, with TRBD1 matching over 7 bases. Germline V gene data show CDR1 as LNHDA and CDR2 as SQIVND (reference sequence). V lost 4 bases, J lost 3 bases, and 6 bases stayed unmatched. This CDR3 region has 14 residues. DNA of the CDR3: TGTGCCAGTAGTACACGGACAGGTAACTACGAGCAGTACTTC. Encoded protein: CASSTRTGNYEQYF.

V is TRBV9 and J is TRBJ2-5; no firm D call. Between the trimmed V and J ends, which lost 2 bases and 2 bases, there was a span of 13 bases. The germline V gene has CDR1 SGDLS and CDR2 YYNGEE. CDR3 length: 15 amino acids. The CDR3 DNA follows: TGTGCCAGCAGCGTTAGCACTAAAACTCAAGAGACCCAGTACTTC. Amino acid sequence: CASSVSTKTQETQYF. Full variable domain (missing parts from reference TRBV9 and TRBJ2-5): DSGVTQTPKHLITATGQRVTLRCSPRSGDLSVYWYQQSLDQGLQFLIQYYNGEERAKGNILERFSAQQFPDLHSELNLSSLELGDSALYFCASSVSTKTQETQYFGPGTRLLVL.

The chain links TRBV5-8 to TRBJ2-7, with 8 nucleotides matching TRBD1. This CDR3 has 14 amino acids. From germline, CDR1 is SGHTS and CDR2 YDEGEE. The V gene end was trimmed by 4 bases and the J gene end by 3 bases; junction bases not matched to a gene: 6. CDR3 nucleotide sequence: TGTGCCAGCAGCCCGGACAGGGCATACTACGAGCAGTACTTC. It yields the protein CASSPDRAYYEQYF.

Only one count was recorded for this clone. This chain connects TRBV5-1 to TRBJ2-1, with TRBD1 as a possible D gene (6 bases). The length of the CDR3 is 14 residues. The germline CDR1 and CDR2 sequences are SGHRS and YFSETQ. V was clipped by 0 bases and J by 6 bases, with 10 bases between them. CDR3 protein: CASSLGGRSNEQFF. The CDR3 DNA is TGCGCCAGCAGCTTGGGGGGGCGTAGCAATGAGCAGTTCTTC.

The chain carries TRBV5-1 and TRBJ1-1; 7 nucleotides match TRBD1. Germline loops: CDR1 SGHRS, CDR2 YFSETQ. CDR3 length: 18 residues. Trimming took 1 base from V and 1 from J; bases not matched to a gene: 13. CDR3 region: CASSLLTGTAGQNTEAFF. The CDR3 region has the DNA TGCGCCAGCAGCTTGCTCACCGGGACAGCGGGCCAGAACACTGAAGCTTTCTTT.